The clone carrying this T cell receptor (beta chain) occurred many times. Investigators prepared the TCR beta libraries by applying iRepertoire HTBI primers and Arm-PCR of CDR3 regions. TCRdb ran MiXCR on the multiplex PCR reads and lists one entry per CDR3 protein. The sample shows more than 400,000 distinct CDR3 sequences, roughly 15% of them seen only once. The CDR3 runs to 13 residues. The germline CDR1 and CDR2 sequences are DFQATT and SNEGSKA (reference sequence). Between the trimmed V and J ends, which lost 5 bases and 5 bases, there was a span of 15 bases. The entry originates in a study of regulatory T cells in long-lasting Graves disease. Time point of the sample: newly diagnosed GD, antithyroid drugs for less than 3 months. PBMC-extracted RNA yielded the TCR library. This sample also belongs to another study, concerning T cells in Graves' hyperthyroidism and ophthalmopathy. From that study: The hyperthyroidism patients had all been newly diagnosed, and their disease duration was under 2 months. Their ages ranged from 18 to 65 years. Uncontrolled infection, other autoimmune disease, pregnancy or lactation disqualified patients from enrolment. Separation of ophthalmopathy from stable hyperthyroidism was achieved by a 13 V-J model.

The sequencing here drew on peripheral blood mononuclear cells (PBMCs), taken at new diagnosis, from a patient treated with antithyroid drugs. The sequence was obtained from a woman in her thirties with Graves disease. The chain uses TRBV20-1 and TRBJ2-5; D gene uncertain. The CDR3 sequence is CSAGDENGETQYF. CDR3 nucleotides: TGCAGTGCTGGTGACGAAAACGGGGAGACCCAGTACTTC.